This TCR beta chain is from a study of blood T cells in healthy people across ages. Through a sample-barcoded 5' primer and a J-beta primer mix, a second PCR was run for roughly 6 to 12 cycles. MiXCR was run by TCRdb on the 5' RACE reads, yielding one entry per CDR3 protein. The data show approximately 760,000 distinct CDR3 sequences, 25% seen once. This clonotype was found once. The CDR3 loop spans 16 amino acids. The same specimen was also included in a second study, on T cells of mothers and their children. That publication notes: Each mother yielded more than 9 million TCR beta CDR3 reads. Each child yielded a few million reads. With unrelated pairs as the comparison, related mother-child pairs had a slightly higher overlap that was not significant.

The chain combines TRBV21-1 with TRBJ1-2; the D call in the table, TRBD1, was not verified against the DNA. TRBV21-1 corresponds to a pseudogene. The sequence was obtained from a boy younger than 18 in good health. The sequenced sample was blood. The CDR3 bases are TGTGCCAGTAAAGTAACAGGGCGGGGATCTAACTATGGCTACACCTTC. Translation: CASKVTGRGSNYGYTF.